This is a list of T cell receptor beta chains from one sample in a study of human T cells and chemical hapten exposure. TCRdb reprocessed the RACE reads with MiXCR, giving one entry per CDR3 protein. The data show 35,000 or so distinct CDR3 sequences, about 9.3% seen once. The sample here was whole blood, taken in connection with sensitization to the hapten diphenylcyclopropenone (DPC). Receptors were obtained from a man in his forties or fifties with alopecia areata. Some clones in this sample may be carry-over from other donors' samples. Both conserved end residues are part of each CDR3. The order of the fields is clone size, J gene, V gene, D gene, CDR3 DNA, CDR3 protein. D genes are given only for firm matches. The listing skips clone size in some rows; elsewhere it reads once, few, many or a size class.

abundance: few; j_gene: TRBJ2-1; v_gene: TRBV9; d_gene: NA; CDR3nt: TGTGCCAGCAGCGTCGGGGCCACCGCAGGGGATGAGCAGTTCTTC; CDR3aa: CASSVGATAGDEQFF
abundance: NA; j_gene: TRBJ1-6; v_gene: TRBV6-5; d_gene: NA; CDR3nt: TGTGCCAGCACCCCAGGGTTAAGGTCACCCCTCCACTTT; CDR3aa: CASTPGLRSPLHF
abundance: many; j_gene: TRBJ2-2; v_gene: TRBV19; d_gene: NA; CDR3nt: TGTGCCAGTAGTTCAGCGGCCCGAGGCACCGGGGAGCTGTTTTTT; CDR3aa: CASSSAARGTGELFF
abundance: many; j_gene: TRBJ2-1; v_gene: TRBV9; d_gene: NA; CDR3nt: TGTGCCAGCAGCGTAGCTCTCGGCGGTGCGTTCTACAATGAGCAGTTCTTC; CDR3aa: CASSVALGGAFYNEQFF
abundance: many; j_gene: TRBJ1-2; v_gene: TRBV6-1; d_gene: TRBD1; CDR3nt: TGTGCCAGCAGGACGGGACAGGGCTATGGCTACACCTTC; CDR3aa: CASRTGQGYGYTF
abundance: many; j_gene: TRBJ2-4; v_gene: TRBV3-1; d_gene: NA; CDR3nt: TGTGCCAGCAGCTACCGGGACGGAGAAAACATTCAGTACTTC; CDR3aa: CASSYRDGENIQYF
abundance: many; j_gene: TRBJ1-1; v_gene: TRBV7-6; d_gene: NA; CDR3nt: TGTGCCTCAAGCTCCCCGGGGAGGAACATGAACACTGAAGCTTTCTTT; CDR3aa: CASSSPGRNMNTEAFF
abundance: many; j_gene: TRBJ1-1; v_gene: TRBV7-2; d_gene: NA; CDR3nt: TGTGCCAGCAGCTTCCAGGGGACGTCGAACACTGAAGCTTTCTTT; CDR3aa: CASSFQGTSNTEAFF
abundance: many; j_gene: TRBJ2-1; v_gene: TRBV5-5; d_gene: TRBD1; CDR3nt: TGTGCCAGCAGCGGGGACAGGGGGTCCTACAATGAGCAGTTCTTC; CDR3aa: CASSGDRGSYNEQFF
abundance: many; j_gene: TRBJ1-2; v_gene: TRBV2; d_gene: NA; CDR3nt: TGTGCCAGCAGTCCAGAGGGAGGCTACACCTTC; CDR3aa: CASSPEGGYTF
abundance: many; j_gene: TRBJ2-7; v_gene: TRBV7-9; d_gene: TRBD2; CDR3nt: TGTGCCAGCAGCTTGGGACTAGCTTACGGAGAGCAGTACTTC; CDR3aa: CASSLGLAYGEQYF
abundance: few; j_gene: TRBJ1-5; v_gene: TRBV6-2/TRBV6-3; d_gene: NA; CDR3nt: TGTGCCAGCAGCCTCAGGGGACCTTTTAGCAATCAGCCCCAGCATTTT; CDR3aa: CASSLRGPFSNQPQHF
abundance: many; j_gene: TRBJ2-2; v_gene: TRBV20-1; d_gene: TRBD1; CDR3nt: TGCAGTGCTAGAGGGACAGGGACAGACACCGGGGAGCTGTTTTTT; CDR3aa: CSARGTGTDTGELFF
abundance: many; j_gene: TRBJ2-1; v_gene: TRBV11-2; d_gene: NA; CDR3nt: TGTGCCAGCAGCTTTGGGCTACGGGGTGAGCAGTTCTTC; CDR3aa: CASSFGLRGEQFF
abundance: many; j_gene: TRBJ1-2; v_gene: TRBV18; d_gene: TRBD1; CDR3nt: TGTGCCAGCTCACCACGGGACAGGGAAGGTGGCGGCTACACCTTC; CDR3aa: CASSPRDREGGGYTF
abundance: many; j_gene: TRBJ1-1; v_gene: TRBV28; d_gene: TRBD1; CDR3nt: TGTGCCAGCAGTGTGGGACAGGGGGCGCACATGAACACTGAAGCTTTCTTT; CDR3aa: CASSVGQGAHMNTEAFF
abundance: many; j_gene: TRBJ2-7; v_gene: TRBV7-2; d_gene: NA; CDR3nt: TGTGCCAGCAGCCCCACCCTAAGCGGTAGCTCCTACGAGCAGTACTTC; CDR3aa: CASSPTLSGSSYEQYF
abundance: many; j_gene: TRBJ1-4; v_gene: TRBV19; d_gene: NA; CDR3nt: TGTGCCAGTAGTACACGGTTGGCGGCTAATGAAAAACTGTTTTTT; CDR3aa: CASSTRLAANEKLFF
abundance: NA; j_gene: TRBJ1-5; v_gene: TRBV7-8; d_gene: TRBD1; CDR3nt: TGTGCCAGCAGCTTAGCGCTTGGGACAGGGTCAAATCAGCCCCAGCATTTT; CDR3aa: CASSLALGTGSNQPQHF
abundance: NA; j_gene: TRBJ2-7; v_gene: TRBV7-7; d_gene: NA; CDR3nt: TGTGCCAGCAGCCTCAGGCTCTACTACGAGCAGTACTTC; CDR3aa: CASSLRLYYEQYF
abundance: many; j_gene: TRBJ2-5; v_gene: TRBV10-1; d_gene: NA; CDR3nt: TGCGCCAGCAGTGAGGGCCCGCAAGAGACCCAGTACTTC; CDR3aa: CASSEGPQETQYF
abundance: few; j_gene: TRBJ2-7; v_gene: TRBV4-1; d_gene: NA; CDR3nt: TGCGCCAGCAGCCCGGAACCCCTGCGGGGCTACGAGCAGTACTTC; CDR3aa: CASSPEPLRGYEQYF
abundance: many; j_gene: TRBJ2-3; v_gene: TRBV7-8; d_gene: TRBD2; CDR3nt: TGTGCCAGCAGCCCCTCCGGGACTAGGAGCACAGATACGCAGTATTTT; CDR3aa: CASSPSGTRSTDTQYF
abundance: few; j_gene: TRBJ1-1; v_gene: TRBV28; d_gene: NA; CDR3nt: TGTGCCAGCAGTTCTACAGTGAACACTGAAGCTTTCTTT; CDR3aa: CASSSTVNTEAFF
abundance: NA; j_gene: TRBJ1-1; v_gene: TRBV6-6; d_gene: TRBD1; CDR3nt: TGTGCCAGCAGCGACAGGGACACTGAAGCTTTCTTT; CDR3aa: CASSDRDTEAFF
abundance: many; j_gene: TRBJ2-7; v_gene: TRBV28; d_gene: TRBD1; CDR3nt: TGTGCCAGCAGGGACAGGGTTTACGAGCAGTACTTC; CDR3aa: CASRDRVYEQYF
abundance: many; j_gene: TRBJ2-5; v_gene: TRBV4-3; d_gene: NA; CDR3nt: TGCGCCAGCAGCCAAGATAAGACGGGAGCAGGAGAGACCCAGTACTTC; CDR3aa: CASSQDKTGAGETQYF
abundance: many; j_gene: TRBJ2-5; v_gene: TRBV7-9; d_gene: NA; CDR3nt: TGTGCCAGCAGTAAAGACAGCAGGGAGACCCAGTACTTC; CDR3aa: CASSKDSRETQYF